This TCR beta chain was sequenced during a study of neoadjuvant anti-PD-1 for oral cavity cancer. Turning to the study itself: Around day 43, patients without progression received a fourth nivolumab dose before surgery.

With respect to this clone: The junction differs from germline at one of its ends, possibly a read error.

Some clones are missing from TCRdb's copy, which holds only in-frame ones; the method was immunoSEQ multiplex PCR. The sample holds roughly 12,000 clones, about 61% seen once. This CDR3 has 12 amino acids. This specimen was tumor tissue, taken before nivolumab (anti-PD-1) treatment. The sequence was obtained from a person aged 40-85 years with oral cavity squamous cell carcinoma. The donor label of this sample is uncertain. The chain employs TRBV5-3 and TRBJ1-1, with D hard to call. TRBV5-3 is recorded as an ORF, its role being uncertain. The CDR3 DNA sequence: TGTGCCAGCAGCTTACCGTCCACTGAAGCTTTCTTT. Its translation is CASSLPSTEAFF.